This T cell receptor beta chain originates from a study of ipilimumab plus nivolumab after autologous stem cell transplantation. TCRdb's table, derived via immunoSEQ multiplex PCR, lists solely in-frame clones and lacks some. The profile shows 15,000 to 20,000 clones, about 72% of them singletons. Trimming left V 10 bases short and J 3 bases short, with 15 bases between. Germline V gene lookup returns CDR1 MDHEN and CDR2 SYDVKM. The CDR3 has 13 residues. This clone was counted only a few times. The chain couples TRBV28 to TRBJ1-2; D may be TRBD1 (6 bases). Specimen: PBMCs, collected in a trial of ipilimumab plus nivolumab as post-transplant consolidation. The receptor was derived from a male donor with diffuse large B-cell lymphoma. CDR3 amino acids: CAILRGGDYGYTF. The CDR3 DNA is TGTGCCATCCTGAGGGGGGGAGACTATGGCTACACCTTC.